The rows below give T cell receptor beta chains drawn from one sample of a study of T cells in Graves' hyperthyroidism and ophthalmopathy. MiXCR was run by TCRdb on the multiplex PCR reads, yielding one entry per CDR3 protein. The repertoire has about 300,000 distinct CDR3 sequences, about 14% of them found once; the top ten carry approximately 8.6%. Sequenced sample: blood. All receptors derive from a woman in her 30s with Graves' hyperthyroidism that later progressed to Graves' ophthalmopathy. Each CDR3 is given with its conserved first and last residue. A D gene is named only where the DNA matches it firmly. Clone size is shown for a subset of rows, as once, few, many or a class of expanded clone.

>many|15|TRBJ2-7|.|TRBV7-6
CASSPDSQGAYEQYF
TGTGCCAGCAGCCCAGACAGCCAAGGAGCCTACGAGCAGTACTTC
>few|12|TRBJ2-3|.|TRBV19
CASSIGPDTQYF
TGTGCCAGTAGTATCGGGCCAGATACGCAGTATTTT
>.|17|TRBJ2-7|.|TRBV7-9
CASSLAPPGAGFYEQYF
TGTGCCAGCAGCTTAGCCCCCCCTGGGGCTGGGTTCTACGAGCAGTACTTC
>many|13|TRBJ2-7|TRBD2|TRBV7-2
CASSPTGGEEQYF
TGTGCCAGCAGCCCCACGGGAGGGGAAGAGCAGTACTTC
>few|15|TRBJ2-2|TRBD1|TRBV28
CASRKLQGVTGELFF
TGTGCCAGCAGGAAACTACAGGGGGTAACCGGGGAGCTGTTTTTT
>many|13|TRBJ1-6|.|TRBV6-6
CASSYRPFSPLHF
TGTGCCAGCAGTTACCGGCCGTTTTCACCCCTCCACTTT
>few|15|TRBJ2-1|TRBD2|TRBV6-5
CASSYSAGVIHEQFF
TGTGCCAGCAGTTACTCTGCGGGAGTTATTCATGAGCAGTTCTTC
>.|13|TRBJ2-7|.|TRBV7-7
CASSLGESYEQYF
TGTGCTAGCAGCTTGGGTGAAAGCTACGAGCAGTACTTC
>many|17|TRBJ2-1|.|TRBV7-9
CASSRLAGTSAREEQFF
TGTGCCAGCAGTCGCCTGGCGGGGACGTCAGCTCGGGAGGAGCAGTTCTTC
>few|19|TRBJ2-3|TRBD2|TRBV4-2
CASSQDHSGLGVWPDTQYF
TGTGCCAGCAGCCAAGATCATTCGGGACTAGGGGTTTGGCCAGATACGCAGTATTTT
>many|13|TRBJ2-1|.|TRBV7-2
CASRPAGLHEQFF
TGTGCCAGCAGACCCGCCGGGCTGCATGAGCAGTTCTTC
>.|16|TRBJ2-7|TRBD2|TRBV2
CASRGRLAGGDYEQYF
TGTGCCAGCCGGGGCCGACTAGCGGGAGGAGACTACGAGCAGTACTTC
>many|12|TRBJ2-5|.|TRBV30
CAWSLGDLPPYF
TGTGCCTGGAGTCTTGGGGACTTACCGCCTTACTTC
>many|14|TRBJ2-7|.|TRBV28
CASTWGTDAYEQYF
TGTGCCAGCACCTGGGGGACGGACGCCTACGAGCAGTACTTC
>many|10|TRBJ1-5|.|TRBV30
CAWRAGPQHF
TGTGCCTGGAGGGCCGGGCCCCAGCATTTT
>few|16|TRBJ2-1|TRBD2|TRBV5-6
CASSSLSGGSHNEQFF
TGTGCCAGCAGCTCCCTGAGCGGGGGTTCCCACAATGAGCAGTTCTTC
>many|17|TRBJ2-2|TRBD2|TRBV18
CASSRDSSGENTGELFF
TGTGCCAGCTCACGCGATTCTAGCGGGGAAAACACCGGGGAGCTGTTTTTT
>.|13|TRBJ2-5|.|TRBV19
CASSRRLTETQYF
TGTGCCAGTAGCCGACGTCTTACAGAGACCCAGTACTTC
>many|15|TRBJ2-7|.|TRBV30
CAWQRGDSENSEQYF
TGTGCCTGGCAACGGGGGGACAGCGAAAACAGCGAGCAGTACTTC
>many|14|TRBJ2-7|.|TRBV9
CASSVGAEAYEQYF
TGTGCCAGCAGCGTAGGGGCGGAGGCCTACGAGCAGTACTTC
>.|14|TRBJ1-1|.|TRBV6-2/TRBV6-3
CASSADGLNTEAFF
TGTGCCAGCTCCGCTGACGGGCTTAACACTGAAGCTTTCTTT